This T cell receptor (beta chain) was sequenced during a study of cytomegalovirus exposure and HLA in healthy donors. This clone was seen only a few times. Its antigen is undetermined. Trimming stripped 2 bases from V and 3 bases from J, with 14 bases between. The CDR3 sequence is 15 residues long. CDR1 and CDR2 (germline): SGDLS, YYNGEE. General study findings and limits: 150 or so TCR beta chains were listed as cytomegalovirus-associated.

The PCR was carried out with 60 Vbeta primers and 13 Jbeta primers. Sequenced by immunoSEQ multiplex PCR; TCRdb stores in-frame clones only, minus some. The data hold roughly 98,000 clones, with 60% to 75% observed a single time. Specimen: PBMCs. This TCR derives from a woman between 65 and 79 years old in good health and CMV-seropositive. The chain joins TRBV9 to TRBJ2-5, with D possibly matching TRBD1 (6 bases). CDR3 sequence (DNA): TGTGCCAGCAGCGTTCAGGGGAGCCCTGAAGAGACCCAGTACTTC. Its protein product is CASSVQGSPEETQYF.